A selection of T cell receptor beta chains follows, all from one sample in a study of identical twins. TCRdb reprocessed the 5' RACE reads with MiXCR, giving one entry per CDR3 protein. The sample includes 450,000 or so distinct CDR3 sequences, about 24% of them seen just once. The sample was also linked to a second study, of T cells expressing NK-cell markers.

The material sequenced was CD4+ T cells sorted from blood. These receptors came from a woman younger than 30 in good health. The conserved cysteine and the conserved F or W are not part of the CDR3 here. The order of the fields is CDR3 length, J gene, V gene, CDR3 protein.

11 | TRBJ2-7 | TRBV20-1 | SASRASGYEQY
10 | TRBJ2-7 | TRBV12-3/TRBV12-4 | ASSLSRGHRI
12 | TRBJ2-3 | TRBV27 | ASSPGRLTDTQY
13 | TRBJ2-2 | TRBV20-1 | SAREPGTNTGELF
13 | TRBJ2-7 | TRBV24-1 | ATSDLGKGAYEQY
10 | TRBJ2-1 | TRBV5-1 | ASSFPPGEQF
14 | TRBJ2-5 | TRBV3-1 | ASSPRAARGTVTQY
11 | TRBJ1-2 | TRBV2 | ASSAGDSYGYT
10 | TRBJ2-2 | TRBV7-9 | ASSPGIGELF
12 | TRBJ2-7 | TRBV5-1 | ASSLETSSWEQY
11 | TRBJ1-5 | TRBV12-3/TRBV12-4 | ASSRQRNQPQH
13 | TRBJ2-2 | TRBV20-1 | SARGPGLAVGELF
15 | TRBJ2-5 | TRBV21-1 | ASSKGIPREYQETQY
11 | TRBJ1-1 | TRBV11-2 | ASSLEPGGEAF
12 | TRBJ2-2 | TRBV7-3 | ASSYGTDTGELF
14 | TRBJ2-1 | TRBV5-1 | ASGKGLAARDDEQF
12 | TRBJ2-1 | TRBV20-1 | SAEPGLASNEQF
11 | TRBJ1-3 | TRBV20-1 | SARSGPRHTIY
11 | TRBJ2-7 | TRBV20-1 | SAAGTPRGEQY
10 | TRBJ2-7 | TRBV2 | ASSGGQVGQY
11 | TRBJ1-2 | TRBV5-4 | ASSPGQEGGYT
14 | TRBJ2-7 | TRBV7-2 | ASSLGLSWPPYEQY
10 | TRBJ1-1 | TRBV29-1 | SAARVNTEAF
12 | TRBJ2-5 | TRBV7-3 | ASSLSSGEGTQY
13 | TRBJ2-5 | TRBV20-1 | SARDRRSYQETQY